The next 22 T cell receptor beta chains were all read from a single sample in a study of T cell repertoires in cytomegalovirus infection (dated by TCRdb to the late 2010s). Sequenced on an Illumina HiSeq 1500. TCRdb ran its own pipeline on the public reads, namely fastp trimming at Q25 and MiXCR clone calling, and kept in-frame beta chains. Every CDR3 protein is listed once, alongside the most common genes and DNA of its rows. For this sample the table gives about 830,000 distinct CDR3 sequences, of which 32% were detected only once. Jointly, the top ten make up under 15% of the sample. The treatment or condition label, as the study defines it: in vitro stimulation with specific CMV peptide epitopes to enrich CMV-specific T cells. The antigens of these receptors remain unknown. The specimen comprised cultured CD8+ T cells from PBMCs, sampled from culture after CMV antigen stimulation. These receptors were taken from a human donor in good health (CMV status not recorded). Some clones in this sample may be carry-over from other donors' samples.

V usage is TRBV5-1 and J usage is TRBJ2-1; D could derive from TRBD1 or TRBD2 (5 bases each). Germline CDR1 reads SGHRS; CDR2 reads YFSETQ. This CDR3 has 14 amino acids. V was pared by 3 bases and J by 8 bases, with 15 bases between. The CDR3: CASSSPLEGHEQFF. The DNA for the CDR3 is TGCGCCAGCAGCTCCCCTTTAGAGGGGCATGAGCAGTTCTTC.

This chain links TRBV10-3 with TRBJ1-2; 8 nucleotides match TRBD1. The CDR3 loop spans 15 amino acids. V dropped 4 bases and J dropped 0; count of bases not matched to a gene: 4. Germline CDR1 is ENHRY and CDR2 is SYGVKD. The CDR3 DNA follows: TGTGCCATCAGTGCCACGACAGGGGCTAACTATGGCTACACCTTC. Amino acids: CAISATTGANYGYTF.

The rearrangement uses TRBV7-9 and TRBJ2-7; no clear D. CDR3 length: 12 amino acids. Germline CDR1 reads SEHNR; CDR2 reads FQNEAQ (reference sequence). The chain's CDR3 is CASSSTHYKQYV. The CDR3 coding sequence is TGTGCCAGCAGCTCCACACACTACAAGCAGTACGTC.

CDR3 loop: CASSLTGLGLGQPQHF. CDR3 in DNA: TGTGCCAGCAGTCTCACAGGGTTGGGTTTAGGTCAGCCCCAGCATTTT. This chain uses TRBV28 with TRBJ1-5, with D maybe TRBD1 (6 bases). Germline V gene lookup returns CDR1 MDHEN and CDR2 SYDVKM. V lost 5 bases and J 6 bases, leaving 20 bases between the germline ends. The CDR3 is 16 amino acids.

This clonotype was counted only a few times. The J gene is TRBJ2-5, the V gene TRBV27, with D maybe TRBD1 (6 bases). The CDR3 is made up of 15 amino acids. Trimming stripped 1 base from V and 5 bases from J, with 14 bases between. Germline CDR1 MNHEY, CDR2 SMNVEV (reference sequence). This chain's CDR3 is CASSLYLGTRETQYF. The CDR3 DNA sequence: TGTGCCAGCAGTTTATACCTCGGGACACGTGAGACCCAGTACTTC.

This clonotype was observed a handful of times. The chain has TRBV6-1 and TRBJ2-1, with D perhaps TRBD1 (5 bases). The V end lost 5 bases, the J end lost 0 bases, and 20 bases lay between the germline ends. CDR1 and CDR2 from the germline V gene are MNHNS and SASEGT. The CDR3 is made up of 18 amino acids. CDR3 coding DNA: TGTGCCAGCAGTCTCCATCTGCAGGGTAGATCCTCCTACAATGAGCAGTTCTTC. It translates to CASSLHLQGRSSYNEQFF.

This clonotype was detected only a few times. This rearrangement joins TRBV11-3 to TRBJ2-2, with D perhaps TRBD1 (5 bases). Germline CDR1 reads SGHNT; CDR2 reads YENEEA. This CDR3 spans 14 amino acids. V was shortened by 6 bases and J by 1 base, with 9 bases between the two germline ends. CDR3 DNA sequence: TGTGCCAGCAGTAAGACAGTGAACACCGGGGAGCTGTTTTTT. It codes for CASSKTVNTGELFF.

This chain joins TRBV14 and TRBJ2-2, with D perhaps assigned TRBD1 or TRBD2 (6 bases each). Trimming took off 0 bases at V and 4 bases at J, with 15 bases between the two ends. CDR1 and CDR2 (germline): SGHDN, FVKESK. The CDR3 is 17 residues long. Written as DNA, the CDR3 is TGTGCCAGCAGCCAAGATTCACGGGGGCTTATCACCGGGGAGCTGTTTTTT. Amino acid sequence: CASSQDSRGLITGELFF.

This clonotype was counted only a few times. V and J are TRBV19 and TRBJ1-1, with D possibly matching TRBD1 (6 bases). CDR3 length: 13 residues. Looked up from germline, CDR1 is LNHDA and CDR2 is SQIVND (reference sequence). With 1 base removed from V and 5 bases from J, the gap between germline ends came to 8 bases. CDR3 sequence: CASSIVTGTEAFF. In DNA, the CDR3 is TGTGCCAGTAGTATAGTCACAGGGACTGAAGCTTTCTTT.

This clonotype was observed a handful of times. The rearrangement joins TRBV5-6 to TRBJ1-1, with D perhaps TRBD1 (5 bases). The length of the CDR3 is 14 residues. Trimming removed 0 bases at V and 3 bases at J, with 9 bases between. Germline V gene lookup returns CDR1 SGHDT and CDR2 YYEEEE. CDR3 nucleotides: TGTGCCAGCAGCTTGGTAGGGGCGGACACTGAAGCTTTCTTT. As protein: CASSLVGADTEAFF. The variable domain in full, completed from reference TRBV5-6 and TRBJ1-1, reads DAGVTQSPTHLIKTRGQQVTLRCSPKSGHDTVSWYQQALGQGPQFIFQYYEEEERQRGNFPDRFSGHQFPNYSSELNVNALLLGDSALYLCASSLVGADTEAFFGQGTRLTVV.

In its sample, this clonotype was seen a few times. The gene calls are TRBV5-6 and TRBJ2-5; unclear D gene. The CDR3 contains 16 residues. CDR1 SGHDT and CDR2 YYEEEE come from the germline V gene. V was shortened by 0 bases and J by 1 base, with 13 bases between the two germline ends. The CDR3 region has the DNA TGTGCCAGCAGCTTGGCCTTTCAACAGATCCAAGAGACCCAGTACTTC. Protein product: CASSLAFQQIQETQYF.

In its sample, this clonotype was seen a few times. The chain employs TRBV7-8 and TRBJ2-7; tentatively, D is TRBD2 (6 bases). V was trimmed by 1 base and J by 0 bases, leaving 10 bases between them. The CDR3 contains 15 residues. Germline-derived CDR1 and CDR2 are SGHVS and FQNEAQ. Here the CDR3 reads CASSLGGVYSYEQYV. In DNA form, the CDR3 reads TGTGCCAGCAGCTTAGGGGGGGTTTACTCCTACGAGCAGTACGTC.

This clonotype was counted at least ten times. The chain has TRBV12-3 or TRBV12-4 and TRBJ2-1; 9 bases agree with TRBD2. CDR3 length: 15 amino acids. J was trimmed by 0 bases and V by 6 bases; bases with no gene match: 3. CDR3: CASRPSGISYNEQFF. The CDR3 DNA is TGTGCCAGCAGGCCTAGCGGGATCTCCTACAATGAGCAGTTCTTC.

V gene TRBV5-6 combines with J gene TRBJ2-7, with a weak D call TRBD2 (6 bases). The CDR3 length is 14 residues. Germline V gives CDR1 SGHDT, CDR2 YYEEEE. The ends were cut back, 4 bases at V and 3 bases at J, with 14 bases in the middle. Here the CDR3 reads CASSSRDFLYEQYV. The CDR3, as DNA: TGTGCCAGCAGCAGCCGGGACTTCCTCTACGAGCAGTACGTC.

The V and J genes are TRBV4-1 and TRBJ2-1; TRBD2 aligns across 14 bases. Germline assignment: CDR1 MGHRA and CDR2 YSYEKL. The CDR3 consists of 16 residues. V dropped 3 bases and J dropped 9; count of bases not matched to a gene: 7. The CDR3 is CASSHEGLAGAIEQFF. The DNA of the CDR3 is TGCGCCAGCAGCCATGAGGGACTAGCGGGGGCTATTGAGCAGTTCTTC.

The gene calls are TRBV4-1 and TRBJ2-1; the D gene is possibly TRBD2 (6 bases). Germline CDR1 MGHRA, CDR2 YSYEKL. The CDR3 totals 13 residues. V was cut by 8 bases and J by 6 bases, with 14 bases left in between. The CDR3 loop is CASGEVVGNEQFF. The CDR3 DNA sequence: TGCGCCAGCGGGGAGGTGGTTGGCAATGAGCAGTTCTTC.

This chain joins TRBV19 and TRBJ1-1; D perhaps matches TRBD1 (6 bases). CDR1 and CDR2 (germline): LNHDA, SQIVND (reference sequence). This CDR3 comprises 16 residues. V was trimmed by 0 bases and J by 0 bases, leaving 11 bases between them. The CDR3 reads CASSIDAQGMNTEAFF. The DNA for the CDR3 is TGTGCCAGTAGTATAGATGCCCAGGGGATGAACACTGAAGCTTTCTTT. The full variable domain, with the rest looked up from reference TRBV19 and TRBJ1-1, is DGGITQSPKYLFRKEGQNVTLSCEQNLNHDAMYWYRQDPGQGLRLIYYSQIVNDFQKGDIAEGYSVSREKKESFPLTVTSAQKNPTAFYLCASSIDAQGMNTEAFFGQGTRLTVV.

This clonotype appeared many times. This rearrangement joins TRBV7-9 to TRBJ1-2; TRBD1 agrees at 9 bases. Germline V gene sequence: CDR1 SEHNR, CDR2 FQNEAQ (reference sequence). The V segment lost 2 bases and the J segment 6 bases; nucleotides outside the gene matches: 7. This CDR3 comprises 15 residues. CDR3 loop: CASSLPRQGEDGYTF. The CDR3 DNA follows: TGTGCCAGCAGCTTACCCCGACAGGGGGAAGATGGCTACACCTTC.

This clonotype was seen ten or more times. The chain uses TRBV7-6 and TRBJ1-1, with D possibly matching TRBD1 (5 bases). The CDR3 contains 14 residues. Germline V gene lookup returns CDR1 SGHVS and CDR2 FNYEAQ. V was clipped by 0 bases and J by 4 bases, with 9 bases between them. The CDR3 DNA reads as TGTGCCAGCAGCTTAGCGGAGGGGACCACTGAAGCTTTCTTT. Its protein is CASSLAEGTTEAFF.

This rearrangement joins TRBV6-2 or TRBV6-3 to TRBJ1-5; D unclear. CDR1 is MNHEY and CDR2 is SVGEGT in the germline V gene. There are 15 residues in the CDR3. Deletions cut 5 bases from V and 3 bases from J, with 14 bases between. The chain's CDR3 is CASSHGGWANQPQHF. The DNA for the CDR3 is TGTGCCAGCAGTCATGGAGGATGGGCCAATCAGCCCCAGCATTTT.

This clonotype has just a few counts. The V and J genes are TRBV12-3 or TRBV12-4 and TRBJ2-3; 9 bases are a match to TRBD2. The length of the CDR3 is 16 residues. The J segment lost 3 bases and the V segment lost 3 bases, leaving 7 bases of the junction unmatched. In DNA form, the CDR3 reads TGTGCCAGCAGTTTCTTCGCGGGGGGGCAGACAGATACGCAGTATTTT. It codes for CASSFFAGGQTDTQYF.

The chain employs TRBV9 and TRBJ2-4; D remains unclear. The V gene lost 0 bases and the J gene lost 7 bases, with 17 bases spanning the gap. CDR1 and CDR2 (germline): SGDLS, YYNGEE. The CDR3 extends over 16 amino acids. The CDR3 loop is CASSVGMHGRANIQYF. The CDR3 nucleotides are TGTGCCAGCAGCGTAGGAATGCACGGGCGAGCGAACATTCAGTACTTC.